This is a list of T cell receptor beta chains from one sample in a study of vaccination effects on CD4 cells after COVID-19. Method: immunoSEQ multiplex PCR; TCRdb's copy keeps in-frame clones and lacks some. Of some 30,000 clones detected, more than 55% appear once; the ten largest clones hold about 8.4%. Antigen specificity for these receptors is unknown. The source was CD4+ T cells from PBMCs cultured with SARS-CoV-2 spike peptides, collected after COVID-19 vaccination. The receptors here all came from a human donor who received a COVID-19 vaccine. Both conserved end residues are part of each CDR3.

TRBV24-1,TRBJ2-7,CATSDTDPLTSGSSEQYF
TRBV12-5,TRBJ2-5,CASGYRGSETQYF
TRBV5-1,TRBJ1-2,CASSWGRGGYGYTF
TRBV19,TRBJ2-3,CASRSPAGGSDTQYF
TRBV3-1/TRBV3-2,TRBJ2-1,CASSLRTSPWDNEQFF
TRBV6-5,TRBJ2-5,CASSYAGAPPQETQYF
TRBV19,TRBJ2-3,CASSVRQGPTDTQYF
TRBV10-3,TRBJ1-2,CAIRRGENNYGYTF
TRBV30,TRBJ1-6,CAWSLGQRFSPLHF
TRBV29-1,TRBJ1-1,CSVEEWQGFFMNTEAFF
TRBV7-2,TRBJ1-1,CASSLTLRSLNTEAFF
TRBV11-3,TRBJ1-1,CASSLYLNPGQDTEAFF